The 12 T cell receptor beta chains given below trace back to one sample, sequenced in a study of Ad26.COV2.S vaccination and SARS-CoV-2 variants. Profiled with immunoSEQ multiplex PCR; TCRdb holds only in-frame clones, not every one. The data show around 450,000 clones, with roughly 87% seen just once and about 1.5% held by the top ten. Treatment denoted: around 19 received Ad26.COV2.S at low or high dose, single or two shots; several received placebo; per-sample allocation not given. Sampling was done on day 63 after the first vaccine or placebo injection. Here the sequenced sample was peripheral blood, taken in a trial of Ad26.COV2.S vaccine versus placebo. These receptors originate from a person aged 18-60 years who received the Ad26.COV2.S COVID-19 vaccine or a placebo.

The chain couples TRBV19 to TRBJ1-5; TRBD1 matches at 8 bases. Germline-derived CDR1 and CDR2 are LNHDA and SQIVND (reference sequence). This CDR3 is built from 19 residues. The trim removed 6 bases at V and 2 bases at J, leaving 18 bases unmatched. The CDR3, as DNA: TGTGCCAGTAGCGTCAGGGGGCCGGCTATCTCCTATGGCAATCAGCCCCAGCATTTT. Amino acid sequence: CASSVRGPAISYGNQPQHF.

This chain uses TRBV9 with TRBJ2-2; 9 bases match TRBD2. CDR1 is SGDLS, CDR2 YYNGEE, per germline. J gave up 6 bases and V 3 bases, and 3 bases lay outside the gene matches. The CDR3 contains 14 residues. The CDR3: CASSASGEPGELFF. The CDR3 DNA reads TGTGCCAGCAGCGCTAGCGGGGAGCCCGGGGAGCTGTTTTTT. Full variable domain (rest looked up from reference TRBV9 and TRBJ2-2): DSGVTQTPKHLITATGQRVTLRCSPRSGDLSVYWYQQSLDQGLQFLIQYYNGEERAKGNILERFSAQQFPDLHSELNLSSLELGDSALYFCASSASGEPGELFFGEGSRLTVL.

V usage is TRBV9 and J usage is TRBJ2-3, with D maybe TRBD2 (6 bases). There are 14 residues in the CDR3. V lost 3 bases, J lost 4 bases, and 12 bases lay in between. CDR1 and CDR2 (germline): SGDLS, YYNGEE. CDR3 protein: CASSARWGADTQYF. As DNA, the CDR3 is TGTGCCAGCAGCGCGAGATGGGGGGCAGATACGCAGTATTTT.

The chain combines TRBV9 with TRBJ1-5; D not resolved. The germline gives CDR1 SGDLS, CDR2 YYNGEE. V lost 0 bases and J lost 4, with 8 bases in between. This CDR3 is built from 14 residues. DNA of the CDR3: TGTGCCAGCAGCGTAGAAGGCCAGAATCAGCCCCAGCATTTT. The encoded protein is CASSVEGQNQPQHF.

This chain uses TRBV30 with TRBJ2-6; D is possibly TRBD2 (6 bases). The CDR3 is 16 residues long. V was shortened by 2 bases and J by 0 bases, with 11 bases between the two germline ends. The germline gives CDR1 GTSNPN, CDR2 SVGIG (reference sequence). CDR3 DNA sequence: TGTGCCTGGAGTCGGGGGAGGAGCTCTGGGGCCAACGTCCTGACTTTC. Its protein product is CAWSRGRSSGANVLTF.

V is TRBV25-1 and J is TRBJ1-2; possible D gene TRBD1, 6 bases. With 1 base removed from V and 4 bases from J, the gap between germline ends came to 13 bases. Germline lookup yields CDR1 MGHDK and CDR2 SYGVNS. This CDR3 region has 15 residues. The CDR3 loop is CASSESQGPSYGYTF. The CDR3 DNA follows: TGTGCCAGCAGTGAATCACAGGGCCCCTCCTATGGCTACACCTTC.

This sequence joins TRBV7-3 and TRBJ2-3, with TRBD2 matching over 10 bases. V lost 1 base, J lost 6 bases, and 1 base stayed unmatched. CDR1 and CDR2 (germline): SGHTA, FQGTGA. This CDR3 contains 14 residues. As DNA, the CDR3 is TGTGCCAGCAGCTTAAATAGCGGGGGGGATACGCAGTATTTT. Its protein is CASSLNSGGDTQYF.

This chain links TRBV6-2 or TRBV6-3 with TRBJ2-7; TRBD1 aligns across 7 bases. Looked up from germline, CDR1 is MNHEY and CDR2 is SVGEGT. The CDR3 length is 12 residues. V lost 5 bases, J lost 5 bases, and 3 bases stayed unmatched. CDR3 nucleotides: TGTGCCAGCAGTCAGGGGGTACACGAGCAGTACTTC. It encodes CASSQGVHEQYF.

Comments on this clone: Compared with germline, one end of the junction differs, possibly owing to a read error. The chain uses TRBV29-1 and TRBJ2-2; D tentatively reads TRBD1 or TRBD2 (5 bases each). Germline CDR1 and CDR2: SQVTM and ANQGSEA. CDR3 size: 16 residues. The CDR3 is CSVERVEGPNAGELFF. CDR3 in DNA: TGCAGCGTTGAAAGGGTTGAGGGGCCGAACGCCGGGGAGCTGTTTTTT.

The rearrangement uses TRBV30 and TRBJ1-2, with D uncertain. Germline V gene data show CDR1 as GTSNPN and CDR2 as SVGIG (reference sequence). Trimming pared 1 base from V and 8 bases from J, leaving 14 bases between. The CDR3 length is 13 residues. The CDR3 coding sequence is TGTGCCTGGAGTGGGACTGTTATTGGCGGCTACACCTTC. The encoded protein is CAWSGTVIGGYTF.

V gene TRBV30 combines with J gene TRBJ2-2, with D uncertain. The CDR3 covers 13 residues. Germline V gene lookup returns CDR1 GTSNPN and CDR2 SVGIG (reference sequence). Trimming stripped 0 bases from V and 2 bases from J, with 4 bases between. DNA for the CDR3: TGTGCCTGGAGTGTACCTAACACCGGGGAGCTGTTTTTT. Protein: CAWSVPNTGELFF.

On this clone: Distinct nucleotide sequences in the sample also encode this CDR3. The J gene is TRBJ2-7, the V gene TRBV19, with TRBD1 as a possible D gene (5 bases). Between the trimmed V and J ends, which lost 5 bases and 3 bases, there was a span of 11 bases. Germline CDR1 reads LNHDA; CDR2 reads SQIVND (reference sequence). The CDR3 sequence is 13 residues long. The CDR3: CASSLGQGYEQYF. For the CDR3, the DNA is TGTGCCAGTAGTTTGGGGCAGGGCTACGAGCAGTACTTC.